This TCR beta chain was profiled in a study of shared clonotypes between healthy human individuals. Of note for this clone: Other DNA sequences from this sample encode an identical CDR3 as well.

The CDR3 spans 14 residues. With 0 bases removed from V and 3 bases from J, the gap between germline ends came to 9 bases. The germline V gene encodes CDR1 MNHEY and CDR2 SVGAGI. The method was immunoSEQ multiplex PCR; TCRdb's version includes in-frame clones alone and lacks a portion of them. The sample lists more than 1,200,000 clones, approximately 98.5% occurring once. What was sequenced was naive CD4+ T cells sorted from blood. Noted subset: CD45RA+ positively selected. The clonotype was recovered from a man younger than 45 in good health. The chain carries TRBV6-5 and TRBJ2-7; no clear D. CDR3 sequence: CASSYSGRSYEQYF. In DNA form, the CDR3 reads TGTGCCAGCAGTTACTCAGGACGGAGCTACGAGCAGTACTTC.